This T cell receptor beta chain is from a study of post-analysis software for immune sequencing data. Study context: Progressive-relapsing, secondary progressive and relapsing-remitting multiple sclerosis were among the disease courses included.

Findings and caveats of the study: Comparison of patients with controls showed five or six TRBV segments more frequent in patients, TRBV5-6, TRBV5-1 and TRBV20-1 among them. Clustering by F measure revealed strong co-clustering among samples prepared together in one batch. Multiple sclerosis was associated with a significant reduction in normalized Chao1 diversity relative to controls.

This CDR3 is built from 13 residues. CDR1 is SEHNR, CDR2 FQNEAQ, per germline (reference sequence). Unique molecular identifiers were carried by the TCR beta cDNA libraries. From around 1 to 10 million T cells, 500,000 or so cDNA molecules were obtained. TCRdb itself ran the PCR reads through MiXCR, one entry per CDR3 protein. The table shows roughly 730,000 distinct CDR3 sequences, with about 27% occurring only once. This clonotype has a handful of counts. What it binds is not known. The chain employs TRBV7-9 and TRBJ2-7; TRBD1 aligns across 8 bases. The J call may be faulty, since TRBJ2-5 better matches the DNA end. Sequenced material: blood. This clonotype was obtained from a girl aged 5-17 years with multiple sclerosis. The CDR3 spells CASSSDRGGTQYF. In DNA form, the CDR3 reads TGTGCCAGCAGCTCCGACAGGGGCGGGACCCAGTACTTC.